This is a list of T cell receptor beta chains from one sample in a study of cytomegalovirus exposure and HLA in healthy donors. The repertoire was sequenced with immunoSEQ multiplex PCR; TCRdb's copy has only in-frame clones and lacks some. The data show 75,000 to 100,000 clones, approximately 85% seen once. Sequences were obtained from PBMCs. These receptors came from a man in his forties in good health and CMV-seropositive. Each CDR3 is given with its conserved first and last residue. Fields, in order: J gene, clone size, V gene, D gene, CDR3 protein, CDR3 DNA. D genes are given only for firm matches. Some rows mark clone size as missing; the rest say once, few, many or name a class of expanded clone.

>TRBJ2-2|NA|TRBV4-2|TRBD2
CASSRQRASGTGELFF
TGTGCCAGCAGCCGTCAAAGGGCTAGCGGGACCGGGGAGCTGTTTTTT
>TRBJ1-5|NA|TRBV7-2|NA
CASSLVVGWGQPQHF
TGTGCCAGCAGCTTAGTTGTGGGATGGGGCCAGCCCCAGCATTTT
>TRBJ2-7|NA|TRBV19|TRBD1
CASSDDRAPYEQYF
TGTGCCAGTAGTGACGACAGGGCCCCCTACGAGCAGTACTTC
>TRBJ1-1|NA|TRBV18|NA
CASSPRGGDTEAFF
TGTGCCAGCTCACCGAGAGGAGGGGACACTGAAGCTTTCTTT
>TRBJ1-5|NA|TRBV7-2|NA
CASSRRGGGNQPQHF
TGTGCCAGCAGTCGTAGGGGGGGTGGCAATCAGCCCCAGCATTTT
>TRBJ1-3|NA|TRBV5-5|NA
CASSLQESGNTIYF
TGTGCCAGCAGCTTGCAGGAATCGGGAAACACCATATATTTT
>TRBJ1-4|NA|TRBV7-9|NA
CASSVGAPGNEKLFF
TGTGCCAGCAGCGTGGGGGCACCGGGGAATGAAAAACTGTTTTTT
>TRBJ2-7|few|TRBV10-1|NA
CASSEGARGAYEQYF
TGCGCCAGCAGCGAAGGAGCACGAGGCGCCTACGAGCAGTACTTC
>TRBJ2-2|NA|TRBV5-1|NA
CASSEGQTGELFF
TGCGCCAGCAGCGAAGGACAAACCGGGGAGCTGTTTTTT
>TRBJ1-5|NA|TRBV7-2|NA
CASSSQGGNQPQHF
TGTGCCAGCAGCTCACAGGGTGGCAATCAGCCCCAGCATTTT
>TRBJ1-1|many|TRBV6-5|TRBD1
CASSYSTGEAFF
TGTGCCAGCAGTTACTCGACAGGGGAAGCTTTCTTT
>TRBJ1-2|NA|TRBV6-6|NA
CASSYILGYGYTF
TGTGCCAGCAGTTACATACTAGGCTATGGCTACACCTTC
>TRBJ1-1|few|TRBV19|NA
CASALKTEAFF
TGTGCCAGCGCCCTAAAGACTGAAGCTTTCTTT
>TRBJ2-5|NA|TRBV11-2|NA
CASSTYWAGEETQYF
TGTGCCAGCAGCACTTATTGGGCAGGGGAGGAGACCCAGTACTTC
>TRBJ2-7|NA|TRBV28|NA
CACRDEASYEQYF
TGTGCCTGCAGGGATGAGGCCTCCTACGAGCAGTACTTC
>TRBJ1-4|NA|TRBV7-9|TRBD1
CASSLVYQGGNEKLFF
TGTGCCAGCAGCTTAGTTTACCAGGGGGGAAATGAAAAACTGTTTTTT
>TRBJ2-1|NA|TRBV28|TRBD1
CASSLSRGHEQFF
TGTGCCAGCAGTTTATCCAGGGGGCATGAGCAGTTCTTC
>TRBJ2-3|NA|TRBV18|TRBD2
CASSLSGTTSTDTQYF
TGTGCCAGCTCACTTTCCGGGACTACAAGCACAGATACGCAGTATTTT
>TRBJ1-2|NA|TRBV6-1|NA
CASSGPQTGSYGYTF
TGTGCCAGCAGTGGGCCCCAGACTGGGTCGTATGGCTACACCTTC
>TRBJ1-2|NA|TRBV7-9|TRBD1
CASSATGGNYGYTF
TGTGCCAGCAGCGCGACAGGGGGCAACTATGGCTACACCTTC
>TRBJ2-7|NA|TRBV5-1|TRBD1
CASSTGTVYEQYF
TGCGCCAGCAGCACCGGGACAGTCTACGAGCAGTACTTC
>TRBJ2-7|once|TRBV7-8|TRBD1
CASSLTGGTYEQYF
TGTGCCAGCAGCTTGACAGGGGGGACCTACGAGCAGTACTTC
>TRBJ1-1|NA|TRBV5-6|NA
CASSSERQAEAFF
TGTGCCAGCAGCTCCGAACGACAGGCCGAAGCTTTCTTT
>TRBJ2-1|few|TRBV7-2|NA
CASSLVAGSGNEQFF
TGTGCCAGCAGCTTAGTTGCGGGATCAGGGAATGAGCAGTTCTTC
>TRBJ2-1|NA|TRBV10-3|TRBD2
CATLAGVYNEQFF
TGTGCCACACTAGCGGGAGTCTACAATGAGCAGTTCTTC
>TRBJ1-1|NA|TRBV5-1|TRBD1
CASSTGQGASEAFF
TGCGCCAGCAGCACCGGACAGGGGGCGTCTGAAGCTTTCTTT
>TRBJ1-1|NA|TRBV7-3|TRBD1
CASSSGQGRSSEAFF
TGTGCCAGCAGCTCCGGACAGGGGAGGAGCTCTGAAGCTTTCTTT
>TRBJ2-7|NA|TRBV6-5|NA
CASSYSAGQRSYEQYF
TGTGCCAGCAGTTACTCCGCAGGACAGCGGTCCTACGAGCAGTACTTC
>TRBJ2-1|NA|TRBV4-2|NA
CASSQVPQGDYNEQFF
TGTGCCAGCAGCCAAGTACCGCAGGGTGATTACAATGAGCAGTTCTTC
>TRBJ2-1|once|TRBV2|TRBD2
CASREGLALVYNEQFF
TGTGCCAGCAGGGAGGGACTAGCACTTGTCTACAATGAGCAGTTCTTC
>TRBJ2-5|NA|TRBV11-2|TRBD2
CASSPGTSGGETQYF
TGTGCCAGCAGCCCAGGGACTAGCGGGGGGGAGACCCAGTACTTC